This T cell receptor (beta chain) is drawn from a study of blood T cell repertoires in COVID-19. Under the authors' procedure: Reference gene primers were amplified, and this amplification served to estimate nucleated cell counts. The method was immunoSEQ multiplex PCR; TCRdb's version includes in-frame clones alone and lacks a portion of them. From that table come the V and J calls and clone size; the DNA was used to work out D and trimming. The sample contains roughly 520,000 clones, 85% to 90% of which appear only once. The CDR3 spans 14 residues. The V end was cut by 5 bases, the J end by 0 bases, with 11 bases between. Germline assignment: CDR1 SGHTA and CDR2 FQGNSA. Grouping used clinical history reported by participants in a survey and questionnaire. All recovered Cohort 3 donors got two negative PCRs, got clearance, or saw symptom resolution.

The receptor comes from a woman aged 40 to 50 who had recovered from COVID-19. V is TRBV7-2 and J is TRBJ2-7, with TRBD2 as a possible D gene (5 bases). Sequenced: PBMCs or T cells enriched from blood (not recorded which). For the CDR3, the DNA is TGTGCCAGCAGCCCGTCAACTAGCTCCTACGAGCAGTACTTC. This codes for CASSPSTSSYEQYF.